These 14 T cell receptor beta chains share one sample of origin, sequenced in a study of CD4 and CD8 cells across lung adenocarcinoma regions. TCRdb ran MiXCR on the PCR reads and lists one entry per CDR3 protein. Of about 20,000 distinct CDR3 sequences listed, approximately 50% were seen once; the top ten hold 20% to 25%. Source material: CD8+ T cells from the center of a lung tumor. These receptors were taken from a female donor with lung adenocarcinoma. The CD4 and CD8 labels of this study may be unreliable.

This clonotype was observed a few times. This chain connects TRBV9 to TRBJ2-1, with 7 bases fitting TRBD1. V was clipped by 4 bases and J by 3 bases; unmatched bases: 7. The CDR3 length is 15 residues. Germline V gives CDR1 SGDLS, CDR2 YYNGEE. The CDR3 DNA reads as TGTGCCAGCAGCATTGACCCAGGGGGCTACAATGAGCAGTTCTTC. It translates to CASSIDPGGYNEQFF.

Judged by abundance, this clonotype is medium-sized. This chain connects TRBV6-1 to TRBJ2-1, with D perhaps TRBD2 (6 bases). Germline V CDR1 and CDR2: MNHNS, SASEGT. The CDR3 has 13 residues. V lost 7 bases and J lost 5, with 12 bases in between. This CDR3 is CASKPGVDNEQFF. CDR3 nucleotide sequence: TGTGCCAGCAAACCGGGGGTTGACAATGAGCAGTTCTTC.

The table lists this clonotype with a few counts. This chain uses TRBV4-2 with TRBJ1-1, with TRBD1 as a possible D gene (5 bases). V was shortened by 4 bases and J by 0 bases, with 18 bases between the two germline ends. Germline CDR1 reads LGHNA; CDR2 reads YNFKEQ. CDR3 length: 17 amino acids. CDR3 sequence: CASSRVDRTYMNTEAFF. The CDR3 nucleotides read TGTGCCAGCAGCCGCGTAGACAGAACTTACATGAACACTGAAGCTTTCTTT.

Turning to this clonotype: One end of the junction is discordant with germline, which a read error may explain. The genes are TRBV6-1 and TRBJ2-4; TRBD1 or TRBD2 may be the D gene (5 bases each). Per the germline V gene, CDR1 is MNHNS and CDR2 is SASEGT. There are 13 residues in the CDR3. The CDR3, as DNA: TGTGCCAGGGGGACGTGCGGCACAAACACTCAGTATTTC. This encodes CARGTCGTNTQYF.

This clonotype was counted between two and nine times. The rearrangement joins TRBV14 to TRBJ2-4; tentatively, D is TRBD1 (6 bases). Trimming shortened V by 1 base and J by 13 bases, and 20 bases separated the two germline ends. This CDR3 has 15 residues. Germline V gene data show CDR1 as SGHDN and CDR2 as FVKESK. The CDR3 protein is CASSQGDTSAGEQYF. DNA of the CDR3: TGTGCCAGCAGCCAAGGGGACACCTCGGCGGGTGAGCAGTACTTC.

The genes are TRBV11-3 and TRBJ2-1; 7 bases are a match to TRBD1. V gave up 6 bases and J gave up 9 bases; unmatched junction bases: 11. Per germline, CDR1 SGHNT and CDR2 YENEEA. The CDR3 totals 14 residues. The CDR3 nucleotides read TGTGCCAGCAGGAGGGCAGGGGGTTCTAGTGAGCAGTTCTTC. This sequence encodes CASRRAGGSSEQFF.

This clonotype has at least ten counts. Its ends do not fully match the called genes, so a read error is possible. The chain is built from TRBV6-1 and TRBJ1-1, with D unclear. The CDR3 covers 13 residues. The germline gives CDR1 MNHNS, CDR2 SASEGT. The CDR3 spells CASRAWRESKGGF. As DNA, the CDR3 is TGTGCCAGCAGAGCGTGGCGGGAATCGAAGGGAGGCTTT.

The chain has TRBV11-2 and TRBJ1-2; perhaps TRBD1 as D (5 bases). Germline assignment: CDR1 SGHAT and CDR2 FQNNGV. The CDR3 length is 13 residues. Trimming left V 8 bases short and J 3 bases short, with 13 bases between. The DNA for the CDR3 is TGTGCCAGCGCCGTAGGGGAGGACTATGGCTACACCTTC. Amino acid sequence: CASAVGEDYGYTF.

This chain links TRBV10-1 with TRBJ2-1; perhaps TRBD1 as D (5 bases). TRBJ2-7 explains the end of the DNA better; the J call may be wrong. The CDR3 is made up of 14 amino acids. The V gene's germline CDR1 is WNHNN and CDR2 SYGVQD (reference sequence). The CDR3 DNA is TGCGCCAGCAGTGAGTCAGGAGAGACAGATGAGCAGTACTTC. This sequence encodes CASSESGETDEQYF.

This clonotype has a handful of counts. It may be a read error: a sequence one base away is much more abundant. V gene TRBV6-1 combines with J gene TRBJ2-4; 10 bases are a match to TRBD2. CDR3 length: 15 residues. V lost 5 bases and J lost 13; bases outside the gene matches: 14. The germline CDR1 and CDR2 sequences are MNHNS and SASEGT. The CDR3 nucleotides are TGTGCCAGCAGTCTAGCGGGAGCAGCCTACAATGAGCAGTACTTC. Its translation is CASSLAGAAYNEQYF.

CDR3 residues: CASDSGGRTKDTQYF. DNA for the CDR3: TGTGCCAGCGACTCGGGGGGGAGAACCAAAGATACGCAGTACTTC. The chain couples TRBV6-1 to TRBJ2-4; 8 bases line up with TRBD2. The CDR3 loop spans 15 amino acids. CDR1 MNHNS and CDR2 SASEGT come from the germline V gene. V gave up 8 bases and J gave up 13 bases; unmatched junction bases: 19.

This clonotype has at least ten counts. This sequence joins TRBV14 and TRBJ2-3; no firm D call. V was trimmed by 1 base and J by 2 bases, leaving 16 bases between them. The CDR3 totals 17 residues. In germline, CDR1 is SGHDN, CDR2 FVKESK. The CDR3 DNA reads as TGTGCCAGCAGCCAAGTAACGCGATTGGCTTACACAGATACGCAGTATTTT. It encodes CASSQVTRLAYTDTQYF. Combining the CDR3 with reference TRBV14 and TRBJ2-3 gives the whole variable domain EAGVTQFPSHSVIEKGQTVTLRCDPISGHDNLYWYRRVMGKEIKFLLHFVKESKQDESGMPNNRFLAERTGGTYSTLKVQPAELEDSGVYFCASSQVTRLAYTDTQYFGPGTRLTVL.

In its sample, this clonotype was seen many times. CDR3 DNA: TGTGCCACCAGCAGAGTTGCGGGAGGAATAGTCTACGAGCAGTACTTC. It encodes CATSRVAGGIVYEQYF. The rearrangement joins TRBV15 to TRBJ2-7, with 8 nucleotides matching TRBD2. The CDR3 runs to 16 residues. Per the germline V gene, CDR1 is LNHNV and CDR2 is YYDKDF (reference sequence). The trim removed 1 base at V and 3 bases at J, leaving 8 bases unmatched.

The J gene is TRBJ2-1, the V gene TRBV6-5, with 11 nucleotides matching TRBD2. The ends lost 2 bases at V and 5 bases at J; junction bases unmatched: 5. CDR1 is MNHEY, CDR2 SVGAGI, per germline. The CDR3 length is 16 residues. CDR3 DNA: TGTGCCAGCAGTTACCCCGGGACTAGCGGAAACAATGAGCAGTTCTTC. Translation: CASSYPGTSGNNEQFF.